This TCR beta chain was retrieved from a study of cytotoxic CD8 clonotypes in ibrutinib-treated CLL. This clone was counted once. The assay was immunoSEQ multiplex PCR, and TCRdb's table has in-frame clones only and misses some. The data show 140,000 to 150,000 clones, about 75% seen once. This TCR came from a human donor with chronic lymphocytic leukemia. The input for sequencing was PBMCs, taken after 24 months of ibrutinib treatment.

CDR3 sequence: CASRDRGTGANVLTF. For the CDR3, the DNA is TGTGCCAGCAGGGACAGGGGGACTGGGGCCAACGTCCTGACTTTC. The chain uses TRBV6-6 and TRBJ2-6; 10 bases agree with TRBD1. Germline V gene sequence: CDR1 MNHNY, CDR2 SVGAGI (reference sequence). V was clipped by 6 bases and J by 2 bases; unmatched bases: 1. The length of the CDR3 is 15 residues.